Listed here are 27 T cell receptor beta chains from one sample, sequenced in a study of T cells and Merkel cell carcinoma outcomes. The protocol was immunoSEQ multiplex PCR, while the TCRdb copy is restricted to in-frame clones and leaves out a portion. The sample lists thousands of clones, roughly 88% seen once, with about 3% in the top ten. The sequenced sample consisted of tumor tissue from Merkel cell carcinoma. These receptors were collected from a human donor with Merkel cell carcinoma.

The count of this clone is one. The CDR3 is CASSIQGPGKNIQYF. The CDR3, as DNA: TGTGCCAGTAGTATTCAGGGGCCGGGCAAAAACATTCAGTACTTC. This chain connects TRBV19 to TRBJ2-4, with D perhaps matching TRBD1 (6 bases). CDR1 LNHDA and CDR2 SQIVND come from the germline V gene (reference sequence). V was clipped by 3 bases and J by 3 bases, with 12 bases between them. CDR3 length equals 15 residues.

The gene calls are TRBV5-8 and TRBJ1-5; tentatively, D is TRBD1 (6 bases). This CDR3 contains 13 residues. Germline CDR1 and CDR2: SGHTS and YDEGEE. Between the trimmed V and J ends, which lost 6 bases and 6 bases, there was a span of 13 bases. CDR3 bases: TGTGCCAGCACTACAGGGTTTGGTCAGCCCCAGCATTTT. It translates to CASTTGFGQPQHF. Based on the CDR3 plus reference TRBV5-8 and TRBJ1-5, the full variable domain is EAGVTQSPTHLIKTRGQQATLRCSPISGHTSVYWYQQALGLGLQFLLWYDEGEERNRGNFPPRFSGRQFPNYSSELNVNALELEDSALYLCASTTGFGQPQHFGDGTRLSIL.

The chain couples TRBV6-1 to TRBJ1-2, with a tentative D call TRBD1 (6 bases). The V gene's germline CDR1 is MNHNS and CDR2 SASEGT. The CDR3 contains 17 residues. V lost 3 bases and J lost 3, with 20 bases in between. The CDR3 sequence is CASSDPPGVNSDYGYTF. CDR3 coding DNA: TGTGCCAGCAGTGATCCCCCAGGGGTGAACTCCGACTATGGCTACACCTTC.

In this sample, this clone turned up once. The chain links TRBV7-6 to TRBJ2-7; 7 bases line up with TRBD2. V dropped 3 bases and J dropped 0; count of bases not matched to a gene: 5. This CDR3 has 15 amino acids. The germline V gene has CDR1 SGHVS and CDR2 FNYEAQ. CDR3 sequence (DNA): TGTGCCAGCAGCTTGGGCGGGGGAAGCTCCTACGAGCAGTACTTC. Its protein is CASSLGGGSSYEQYF.

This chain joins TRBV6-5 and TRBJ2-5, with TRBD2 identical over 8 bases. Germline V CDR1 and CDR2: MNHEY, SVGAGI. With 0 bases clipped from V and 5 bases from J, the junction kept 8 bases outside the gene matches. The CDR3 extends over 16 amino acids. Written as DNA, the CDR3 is TGTGCCAGCAGTTACTCGCCAGCGGGGGCGGTGGAGACCCAGTACTTC. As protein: CASSYSPAGAVETQYF.

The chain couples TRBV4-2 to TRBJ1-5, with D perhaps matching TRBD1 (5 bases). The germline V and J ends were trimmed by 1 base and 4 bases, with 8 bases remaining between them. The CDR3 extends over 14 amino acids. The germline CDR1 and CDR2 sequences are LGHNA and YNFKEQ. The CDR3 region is CASSQGGRNQPQHF. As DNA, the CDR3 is TGTGCCAGCAGCCAAGGGGGACGGAATCAGCCCCAGCATTTT.

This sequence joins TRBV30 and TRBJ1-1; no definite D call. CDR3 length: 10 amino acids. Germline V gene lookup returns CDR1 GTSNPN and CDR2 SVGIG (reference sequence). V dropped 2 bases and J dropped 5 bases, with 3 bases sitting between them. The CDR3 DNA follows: TGTGCCTGGAGTAGGACTGAAGCTTTCTTT. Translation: CAWSRTEAFF.

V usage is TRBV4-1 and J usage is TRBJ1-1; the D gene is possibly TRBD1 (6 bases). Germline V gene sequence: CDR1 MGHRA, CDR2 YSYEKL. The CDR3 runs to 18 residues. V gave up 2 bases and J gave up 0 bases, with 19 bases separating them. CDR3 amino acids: CASSQTGLLNFMNTEAFF. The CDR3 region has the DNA TGCGCCAGCAGCCAAACAGGGCTTTTAAACTTTATGAACACTGAAGCTTTCTTT.

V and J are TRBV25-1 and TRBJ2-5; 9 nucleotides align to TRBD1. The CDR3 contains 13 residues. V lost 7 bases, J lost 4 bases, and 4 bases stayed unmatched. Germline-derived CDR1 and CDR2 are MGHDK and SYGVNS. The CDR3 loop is CASTRTGVETQYF. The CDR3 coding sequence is TGTGCCAGCACCCGGACAGGGGTAGAGACCCAGTACTTC.

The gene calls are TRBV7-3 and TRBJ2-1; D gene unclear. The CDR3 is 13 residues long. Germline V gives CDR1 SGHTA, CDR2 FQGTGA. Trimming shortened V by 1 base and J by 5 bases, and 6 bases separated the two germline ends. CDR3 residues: CASSLSQDNEQFF. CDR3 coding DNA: TGTGCCAGCAGCTTAAGCCAGGACAATGAGCAGTTCTTC.

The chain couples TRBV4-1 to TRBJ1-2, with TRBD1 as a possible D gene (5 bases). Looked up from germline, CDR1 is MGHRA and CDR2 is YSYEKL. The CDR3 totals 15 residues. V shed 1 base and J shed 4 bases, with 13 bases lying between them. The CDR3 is CASSQGPDGGYGYTF. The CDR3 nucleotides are TGCGCCAGCAGCCAAGGGCCCGATGGGGGCTATGGCTACACCTTC.

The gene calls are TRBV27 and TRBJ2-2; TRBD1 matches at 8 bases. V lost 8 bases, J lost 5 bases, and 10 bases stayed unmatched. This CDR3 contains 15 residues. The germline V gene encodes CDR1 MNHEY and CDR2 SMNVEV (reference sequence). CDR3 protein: CASGKTGVATGELFF. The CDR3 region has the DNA TGTGCCAGCGGAAAGACAGGGGTGGCGACCGGGGAGCTGTTTTTT.

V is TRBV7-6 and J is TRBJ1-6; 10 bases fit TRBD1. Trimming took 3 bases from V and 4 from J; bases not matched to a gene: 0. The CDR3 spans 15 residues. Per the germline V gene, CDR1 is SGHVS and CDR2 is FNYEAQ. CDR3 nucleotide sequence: TGTGCCAGCAGCTTGGGACAGGGGTATAATTCACCCCTCCACTTT. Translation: CASSLGQGYNSPLHF. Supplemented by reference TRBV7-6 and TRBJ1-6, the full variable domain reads GAGVSQSPRYKVTKRGQDVALRCDPISGHVSLYWYRQALGQGPEFLTYFNYEAQQDKSGLPNDRFSAERPEGSISTLTIQRTEQRDSAMYRCASSLGQGYNSPLHFGNGTRLTVT.

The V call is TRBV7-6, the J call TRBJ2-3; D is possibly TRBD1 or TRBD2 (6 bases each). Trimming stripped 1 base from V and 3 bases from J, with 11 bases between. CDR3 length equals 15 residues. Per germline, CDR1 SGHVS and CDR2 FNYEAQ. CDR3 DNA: TGTGCCAGCAGCTTAGGAGGGGGACTTACAGATACGCAGTATTTT. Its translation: CASSLGGGLTDTQYF.

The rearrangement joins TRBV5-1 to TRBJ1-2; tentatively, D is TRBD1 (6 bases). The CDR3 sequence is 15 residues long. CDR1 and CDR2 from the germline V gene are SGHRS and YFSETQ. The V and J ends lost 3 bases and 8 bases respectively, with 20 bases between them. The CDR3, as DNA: TGCGCCAGCAGCTCAGCCCCAGGGGACCAGGAAGGCTACACCTTC. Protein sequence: CASSSAPGDQEGYTF.

The chain's CDR3 is CASSLDRGNQPQHF. The CDR3 nucleotides read TGTGCCAGCAGCTTAGACAGGGGCAATCAGCCCCAGCATTTT. V and J are TRBV7-2 and TRBJ1-5; perhaps TRBD1 as D (6 bases). The CDR3 is made up of 14 amino acids. Trimming took 1 base from V and 2 from J, leaving 6 bases between them. The V gene's germline CDR1 is SGHTA and CDR2 FQGNSA. The whole variable domain, filled in from reference TRBV7-2 and TRBJ1-5, reads GAGVSQSPSNKVTEKGKDVELRCDPISGHTALYWYRQSLGQGLEFLIYFQGNSAPDKSGLPSDRFSAERTGGSVSTLTIQRTQQEDSAVYLCASSLDRGNQPQHFGDGTRLSIL.

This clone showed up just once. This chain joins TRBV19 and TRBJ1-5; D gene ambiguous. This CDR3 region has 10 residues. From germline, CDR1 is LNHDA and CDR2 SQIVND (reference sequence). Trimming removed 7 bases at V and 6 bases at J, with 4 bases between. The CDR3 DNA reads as TGTGCCAGTAAGTGTCAGCCCCAGCATTTT. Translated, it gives CASKCQPQHF.

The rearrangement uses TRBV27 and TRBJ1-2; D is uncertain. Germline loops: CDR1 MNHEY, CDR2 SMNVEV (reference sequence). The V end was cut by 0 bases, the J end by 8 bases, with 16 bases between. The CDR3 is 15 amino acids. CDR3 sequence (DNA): TGTGCCAGCAGTTTATCTGCCCGGATTATGTACGGCTACACCTTC. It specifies CASSLSARIMYGYTF.

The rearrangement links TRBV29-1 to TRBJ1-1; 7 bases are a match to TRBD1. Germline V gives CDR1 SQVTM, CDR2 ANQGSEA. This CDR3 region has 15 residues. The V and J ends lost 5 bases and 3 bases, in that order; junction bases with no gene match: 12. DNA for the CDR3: TGCAGCGTTTATACAGGGGATTTTGAATACACTGAAGCTTTCTTT. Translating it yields CSVYTGDFEYTEAFF.

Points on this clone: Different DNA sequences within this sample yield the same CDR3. This CDR3 reads CASSVVSSTDTQYF. Written as DNA, the CDR3 is TGTGCCAGCAGCGTAGTTAGTTCCACAGATACGCAGTATTTT. V and J are TRBV9 and TRBJ2-3; D call uncertain. This CDR3 is built from 14 residues. Per the germline V gene, CDR1 is SGDLS and CDR2 is YYNGEE. V was trimmed by 0 bases and J by 2 bases, leaving 7 bases between them.

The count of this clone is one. The CDR3 DNA follows: TGCAGCGTTGTGGGCCAGGGTCTCTACAATGAGCAGTTCTTC. Protein product: CSVVGQGLYNEQFF. The genes are TRBV29-1 and TRBJ2-1, with D tentatively TRBD1 (5 bases). The CDR3 extends over 14 amino acids. Germline assignment: CDR1 SQVTM and CDR2 ANQGSEA. V gave up 4 bases and J gave up 3 bases, with 13 bases separating them.

The CDR3 region is CASSPGTGGIGNTEAFF. The DNA for the CDR3 is TGTGCCAGCAGCCCCGGGACAGGGGGCATCGGGAACACTGAAGCTTTCTTT. The chain combines TRBV7-9 with TRBJ1-1; TRBD1 aligns across 12 bases. Germline V gives CDR1 SEHNR, CDR2 FQNEAQ (reference sequence). The CDR3 covers 17 residues. V trimming: 5 bases; J trimming: 1 base; junction bases outside the gene matches: 8. Drawing the rest from reference TRBV7-9 and TRBJ1-1, the complete variable domain is DTGVSQNPRHKITKRGQNVTFRCDPISEHNRLYWYRQTLGQGPEFLTYFQNEAQLEKSRLLSDRFSAERPKGSFSTLEIQRTEQGDSAMYLCASSPGTGGIGNTEAFFGQGTRLTVV.

CDR3: CAWKKVGNTIYF. DNA for the CDR3: TGTGCCTGGAAGAAGGTGGGAAACACCATATATTTT. The chain employs TRBV30 and TRBJ1-3, with D uncertain. The CDR3 covers 12 residues. The germline V and J ends were trimmed by 4 bases and 4 bases, with 8 bases remaining between them. From germline, CDR1 is GTSNPN and CDR2 SVGIG (reference sequence).

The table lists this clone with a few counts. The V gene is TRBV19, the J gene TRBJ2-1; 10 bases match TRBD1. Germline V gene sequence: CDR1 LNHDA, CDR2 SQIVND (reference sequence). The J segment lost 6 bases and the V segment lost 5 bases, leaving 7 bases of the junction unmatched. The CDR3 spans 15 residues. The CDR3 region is CASSPGTGAPNEQFF. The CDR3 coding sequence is TGTGCCAGTAGTCCCGGGACAGGGGCCCCCAATGAGCAGTTCTTC.

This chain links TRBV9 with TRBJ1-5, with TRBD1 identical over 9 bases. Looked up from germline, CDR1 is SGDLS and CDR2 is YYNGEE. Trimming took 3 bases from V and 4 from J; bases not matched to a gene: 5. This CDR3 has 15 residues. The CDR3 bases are TGTGCCAGCAGCGGGACAGGGGCCGGAAATCAGCCCCAGCATTTT. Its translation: CASSGTGAGNQPQHF.

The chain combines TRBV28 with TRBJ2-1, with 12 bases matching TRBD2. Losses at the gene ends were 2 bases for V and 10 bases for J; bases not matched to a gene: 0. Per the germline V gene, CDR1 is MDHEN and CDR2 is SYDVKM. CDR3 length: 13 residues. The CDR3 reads CASSLGTSGEQFF. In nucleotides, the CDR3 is TGTGCCAGCAGTTTAGGGACTAGCGGGGAGCAGTTCTTC.

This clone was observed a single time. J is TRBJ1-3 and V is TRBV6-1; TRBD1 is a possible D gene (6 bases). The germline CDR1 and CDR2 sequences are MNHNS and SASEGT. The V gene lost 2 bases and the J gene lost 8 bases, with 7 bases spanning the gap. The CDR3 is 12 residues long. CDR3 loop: CASSERGDTIYF. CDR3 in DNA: TGTGCCAGCAGTGAAAGGGGGGACACCATATATTTT.